This passage covers 13 T cell receptor beta chains from one sample sequenced in a study of response to subunit inactivated influenza vaccine. TCRdb ran MiXCR on the RT-PCR reads and lists one entry per CDR3 protein. The sample yields just under 550,000 distinct CDR3 sequences, roughly 23% seen once. The sample was also reused in another study, on T cells expressing NK-cell markers. Per that paper: Template switching by 5'RACE with UMIs generated the TCR beta cDNA.

The specimen was CD4+ T cells sorted from PBMCs, collected 11 to 12 days after vaccination. The receptor set was obtained from a man between 50 and 59 years old who received an inactivated influenza vaccine.

In this sample, this clonotype turned up a few times. The CDR3 loop reads CSATRGSEKLFF. The CDR3 region has the DNA TGCAGTGCTACCAGGGGGAGTGAAAAACTGTTTTTT. This chain uses TRBV20-1 with TRBJ1-4, with 7 positions matching TRBD1. The V gene's germline CDR1 is DFQATT and CDR2 SNEGSKA (reference sequence). This CDR3 region has 12 residues. V was clipped by 4 bases and J by 7 bases; unmatched bases: 3.

This clonotype was counted only a few times. The chain combines TRBV29-1 with TRBJ2-6; no firm D call. CDR3 size: 13 residues. Germline V gene sequence: CDR1 SQVTM, CDR2 ANQGSEA. With 7 bases removed from V and 0 bases from J, the gap between germline ends came to 7 bases. The CDR3 DNA sequence: TGCAGCGCCCGGATCTCTGGGGCCAACGTCCTGACTTTC. Amino acid sequence: CSARISGANVLTF.

At least ten counts were recorded for this clonotype. The V call is TRBV20-1, the J call TRBJ2-5; TRBD2 agrees at 9 bases. Germline V gene sequence: CDR1 DFQATT, CDR2 SNEGSKA (reference sequence). Trimming took 3 bases from V and 5 from J; bases not matched to a gene: 10. The CDR3 length is 15 residues. The CDR3 protein is CSARGASGILETQYF. CDR3 bases: TGCAGTGCTAGGGGTGCTAGCGGGATCTTGGAGACCCAGTACTTC.

Ten or more counts support this clonotype. The genes are TRBV13 and TRBJ2-7; TRBD2 matches 11 bases. This CDR3 contains 15 residues. V trimming: 5 bases; J trimming: 1 base; junction bases outside the gene matches: 4. Germline loops: CDR1 PRHDT, CDR2 FYEKMQ (reference sequence). CDR3 sequence reads: CASSTRLAGSYEQYF. CDR3 bases: TGTGCCAGCAGCACCCGACTAGCGGGGTCCTACGAGCAGTACTTC.

This clonotype occurred a few times. This chain joins TRBV12-3 or TRBV12-4 and TRBJ1-2, with D perhaps TRBD1 (6 bases). V shed 4 bases and J shed 2 bases, with 11 bases lying between them. The CDR3 consists of 14 residues. The CDR3 DNA reads TGTGCCAGCAGTTACAGGGATATAAACTATGGCTACACCTTC. Amino acids: CASSYRDINYGYTF.

J is TRBJ2-3 and V is TRBV21-1; the D segment call TRBD1 is taken from the table without a DNA check. TRBV21-1 is marked as a pseudogene. The CDR3 extends over 17 amino acids. CDR3 DNA sequence: TGTGCCAGCAGCAAACCCGTCGGGACAGGGGGCTCGGATACGCAGTATTTT. It encodes CASSKPVGTGGSDTQYF.

This chain links TRBV4-3 with TRBJ1-4, with D possibly TRBD1 on 5 matching bases. This CDR3 is 16 amino acids long. Deletions cut 0 bases from V and 5 bases from J, with 13 bases between. In germline, CDR1 is LGHNA, CDR2 YSLEER. The CDR3 DNA reads as TGCGCCAGCAGCCAAGATCGGCAGGGTGAGAATGAAAAACTGTTTTTT. Amino acids: CASSQDRQGENEKLFF.

The V gene is TRBV7-2, the J gene TRBJ2-3; 9 nucleotides match TRBD1. The CDR3 runs to 16 residues. The ends lost 4 bases at V and 7 bases at J; junction bases unmatched: 12. The V gene's germline CDR1 is SGHTA and CDR2 FQGNSA. The DNA for the CDR3 is TGTGCCAGCAGCTCAGGGGACAGGGACGGTTCATATACGCAGTATTTT. Translation gives CASSSGDRDGSYTQYF.

The chain is built from TRBV5-1 and TRBJ2-1; the D is unclear. The CDR3 contains 15 residues. Germline lookup yields CDR1 SGHRS and CDR2 YFSETQ. The ends were cut back, 4 bases at V and 4 bases at J, with 15 bases in the middle. CDR3 nucleotide sequence: TGCGCCAGCAGCGAGACAACGCGTGCTTACAATGAGCAGTTCTTC. Translated, it gives CASSETTRAYNEQFF. The full variable domain, with the rest looked up from reference TRBV5-1 and TRBJ2-1, is KAGVTQTPRYLIKTRGQQVTLSCSPISGHRSVSWYQQTPGQGLQFLFEYFSETQRNKGNFPGRFSGRQFSNSRSEMNVSTLELGDSALYLCASSETTRAYNEQFFGPGTRLTVL.

The chain couples TRBV9 to TRBJ2-5, with D possibly called TRBD1 or TRBD2 (5 bases each). The CDR3 spans 17 residues. CDR1 is SGDLS, CDR2 YYNGEE, per germline. Trimming shortened V by 3 bases and J by 2 bases, and 20 bases separated the two germline ends. This chain's CDR3 is CASSGSPAGTAQETQYF. In nucleotides, the CDR3 is TGTGCCAGCAGCGGCTCCCCCGCCGGGACGGCGCAAGAGACCCAGTACTTC.

This clonotype has a handful of counts. V and J are TRBV6-1 and TRBJ1-3, with D hard to call. Germline CDR1 is MNHNS and CDR2 is SASEGT. V dropped 7 bases and J dropped 0 bases, with 16 bases sitting between them. The CDR3 consists of 16 residues. As DNA, the CDR3 is TGTGCCAGCATAGAATCACTTACATTCTCTGGAAACACCATATATTTT. This gives the protein CASIESLTFSGNTIYF.

The gene calls are TRBV7-9 and TRBJ1-4; D gene ambiguous. There are 13 residues in the CDR3. Trimming removed 5 bases from V and 11 bases from J, with 15 bases in between. Looked up from germline, CDR1 is SEHNR and CDR2 is FQNEAQ (reference sequence). CDR3 bases: TGTGCCAGCAGCGGAATCAATATAGGGAAACTGTTTTTT. Its translation is CASSGINIGKLFF. The full variable domain, with the rest looked up from reference TRBV7-9 and TRBJ1-4, is DTGVSQNPRHKITKRGQNVTFRCDPISEHNRLYWYRQTLGQGPEFLTYFQNEAQLEKSRLLSDRFSAERPKGSFSTLEIQRTEQGDSAMYLCASSGINIGKLFFGSGTQLSVL.

This clonotype was recorded many times. The chain has TRBV12-3 or TRBV12-4 and TRBJ2-4; D unclear. The CDR3 spans 13 residues. V lost 3 bases and J lost 2, with 5 bases in between. The CDR3 reads CASSFETKNIQYF. The CDR3 nucleotides are TGTGCCAGCAGTTTCGAGACCAAAAACATTCAGTACTTC.